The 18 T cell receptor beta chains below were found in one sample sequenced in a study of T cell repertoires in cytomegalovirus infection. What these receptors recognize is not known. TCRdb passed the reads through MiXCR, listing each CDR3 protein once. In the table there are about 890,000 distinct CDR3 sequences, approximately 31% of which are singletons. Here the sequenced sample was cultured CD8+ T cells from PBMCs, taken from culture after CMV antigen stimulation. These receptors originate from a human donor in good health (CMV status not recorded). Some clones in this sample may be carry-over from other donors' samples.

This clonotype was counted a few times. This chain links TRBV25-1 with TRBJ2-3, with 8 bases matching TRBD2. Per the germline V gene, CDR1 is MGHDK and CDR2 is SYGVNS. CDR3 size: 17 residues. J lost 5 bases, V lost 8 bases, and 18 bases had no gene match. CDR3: CASVAKRGPSGGDTQYF. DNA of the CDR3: TGTGCCAGCGTCGCAAAGCGGGGGCCCTCAGGAGGAGATACGCAGTATTTT.

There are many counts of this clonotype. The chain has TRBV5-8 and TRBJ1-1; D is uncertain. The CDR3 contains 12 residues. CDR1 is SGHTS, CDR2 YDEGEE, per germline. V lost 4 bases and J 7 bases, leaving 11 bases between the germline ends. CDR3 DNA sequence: TGTGCCAGCAGCCTGACCCCGCTTGAAGCTTTCTTT. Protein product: CASSLTPLEAFF. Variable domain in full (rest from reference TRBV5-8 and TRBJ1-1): EAGVTQSPTHLIKTRGQQATLRCSPISGHTSVYWYQQALGLGLQFLLWYDEGEERNRGNFPPRFSGRQFPNYSSELNVNALELEDSALYLCASSLTPLEAFFGQGTRLTVV.

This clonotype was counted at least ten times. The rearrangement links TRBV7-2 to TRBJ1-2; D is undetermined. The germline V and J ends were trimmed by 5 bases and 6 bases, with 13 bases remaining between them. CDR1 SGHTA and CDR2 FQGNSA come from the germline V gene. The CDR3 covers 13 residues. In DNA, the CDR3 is TGTGCCAGCAGCACCCGGGGTAATGATGGCTACACCTTC. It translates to CASSTRGNDGYTF.

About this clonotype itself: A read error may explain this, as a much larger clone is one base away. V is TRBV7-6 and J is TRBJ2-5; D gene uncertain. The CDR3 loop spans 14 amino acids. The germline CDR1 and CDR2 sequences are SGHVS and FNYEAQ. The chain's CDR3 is CVSSLLPAEETQYF. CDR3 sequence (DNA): TGTGTCAGCAGCTTACTCCCGGCAGAAGAGACCCAGTACTTC.

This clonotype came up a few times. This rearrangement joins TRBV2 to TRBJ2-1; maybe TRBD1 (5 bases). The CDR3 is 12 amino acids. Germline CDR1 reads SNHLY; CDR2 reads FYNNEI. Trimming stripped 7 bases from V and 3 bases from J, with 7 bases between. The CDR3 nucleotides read TGTGCCAGCATGGGGCTCTACAATGAGCAGTTCTTC. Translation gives CASMGLYNEQFF.

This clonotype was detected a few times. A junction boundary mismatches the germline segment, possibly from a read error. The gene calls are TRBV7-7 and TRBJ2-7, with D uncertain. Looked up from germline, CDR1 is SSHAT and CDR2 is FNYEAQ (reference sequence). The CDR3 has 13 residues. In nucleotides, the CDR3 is TGTGCTAGCAGCGTTAATGGTCTCCACGAGCAGTACTTC. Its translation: CASSVNGLHEQYF.

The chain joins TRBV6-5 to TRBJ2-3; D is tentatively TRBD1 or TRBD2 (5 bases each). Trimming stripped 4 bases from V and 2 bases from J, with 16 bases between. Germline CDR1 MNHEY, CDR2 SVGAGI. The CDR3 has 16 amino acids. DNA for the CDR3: TGTGCCAGCAGTTTGAGTGGGGGAGAATCCACAGATACGCAGTATTTT. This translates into CASSLSGGESTDTQYF.

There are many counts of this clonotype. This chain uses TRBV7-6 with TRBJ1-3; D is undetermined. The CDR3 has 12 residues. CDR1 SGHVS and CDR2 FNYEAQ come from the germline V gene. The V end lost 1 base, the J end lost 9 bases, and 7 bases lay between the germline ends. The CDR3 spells CASSLEGFTIYF. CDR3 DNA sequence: TGTGCCAGCAGCTTAGAAGGGTTCACCATATATTTT.

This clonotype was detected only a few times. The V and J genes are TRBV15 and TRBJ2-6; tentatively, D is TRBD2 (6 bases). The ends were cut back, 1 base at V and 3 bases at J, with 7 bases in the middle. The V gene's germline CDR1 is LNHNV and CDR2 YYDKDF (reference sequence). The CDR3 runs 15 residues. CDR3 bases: TGTGCCACCAGCAGAGCGCGGGGTGGGGCCAACGTCCTGACTTTC. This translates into CATSRARGGANVLTF.

The CDR3 reads CASNGKLYGYTF. CDR3 bases: TGTGCCAGCAATGGGAAACTCTATGGCTACACCTTC. V usage is TRBV2 and J usage is TRBJ1-2, with D unresolved. The germline gives CDR1 SNHLY, CDR2 FYNNEI. V lost 7 bases, J lost 4 bases, and 10 bases lay in between. The CDR3 has 12 amino acids.

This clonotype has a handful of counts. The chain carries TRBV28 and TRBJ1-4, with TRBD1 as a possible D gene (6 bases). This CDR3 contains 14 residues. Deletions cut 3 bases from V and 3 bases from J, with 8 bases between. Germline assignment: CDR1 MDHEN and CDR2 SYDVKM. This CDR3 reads CASSFPGANEKLFF. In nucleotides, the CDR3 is TGTGCCAGCAGTTTCCCAGGGGCTAATGAAAAACTGTTTTTT.

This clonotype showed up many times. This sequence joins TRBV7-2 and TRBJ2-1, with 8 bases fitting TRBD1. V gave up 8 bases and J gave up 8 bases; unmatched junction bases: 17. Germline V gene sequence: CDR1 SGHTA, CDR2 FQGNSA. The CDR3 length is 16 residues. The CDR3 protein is CASHHWGTGRLDEQFF. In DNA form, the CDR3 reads TGTGCCAGCCACCATTGGGGGACAGGTCGTCTGGATGAGCAGTTCTTC.

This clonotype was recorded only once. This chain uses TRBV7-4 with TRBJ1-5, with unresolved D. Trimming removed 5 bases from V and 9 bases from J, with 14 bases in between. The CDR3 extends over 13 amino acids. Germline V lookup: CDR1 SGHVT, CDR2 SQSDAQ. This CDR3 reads CASSLGSRAPQHF. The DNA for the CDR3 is TGTGCCAGCAGCCTCGGGTCCCGGGCGCCCCAGCATTTT.

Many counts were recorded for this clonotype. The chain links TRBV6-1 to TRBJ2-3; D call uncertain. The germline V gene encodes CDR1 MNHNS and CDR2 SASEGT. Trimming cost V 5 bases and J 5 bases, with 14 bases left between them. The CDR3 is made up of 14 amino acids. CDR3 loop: CASSTLTRGDTQYF. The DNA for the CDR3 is TGTGCCAGCAGTACTTTGACACGTGGAGATACGCAGTATTTT.

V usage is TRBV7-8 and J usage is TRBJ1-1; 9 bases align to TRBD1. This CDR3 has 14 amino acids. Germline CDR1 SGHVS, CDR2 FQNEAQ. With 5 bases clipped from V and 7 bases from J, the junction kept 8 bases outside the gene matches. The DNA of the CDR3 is TGTGCCAGCAGCCCTACAGGGGGCTGGGTTGAAGCTTTCTTT. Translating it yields CASSPTGGWVEAFF.

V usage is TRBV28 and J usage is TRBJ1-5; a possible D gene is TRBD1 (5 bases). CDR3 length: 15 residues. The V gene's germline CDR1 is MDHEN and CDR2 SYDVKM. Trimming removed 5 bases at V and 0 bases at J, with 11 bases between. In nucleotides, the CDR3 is TGTGCCAGCAGTGCTCGGGGGATTAGCAATCAGCCCCAGCATTTT. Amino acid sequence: CASSARGISNQPQHF.

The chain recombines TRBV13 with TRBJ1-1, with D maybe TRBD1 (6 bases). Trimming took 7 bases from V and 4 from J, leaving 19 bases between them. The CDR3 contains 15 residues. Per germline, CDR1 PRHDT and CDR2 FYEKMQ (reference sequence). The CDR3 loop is CASTTRGEGSTEAFF. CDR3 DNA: TGTGCCAGCACCACTAGGGGGGAAGGGAGCACTGAAGCTTTCTTT. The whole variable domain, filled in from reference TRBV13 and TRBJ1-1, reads AAGVIQSPRHLIKEKRETATLKCYPIPRHDTVYWYQQGPGQDPQFLISFYEKMQSDKGSIPDRFSAQQFSDYHSELNMSSLELGDSALYFCASTTRGEGSTEAFFGQGTRLTVV.

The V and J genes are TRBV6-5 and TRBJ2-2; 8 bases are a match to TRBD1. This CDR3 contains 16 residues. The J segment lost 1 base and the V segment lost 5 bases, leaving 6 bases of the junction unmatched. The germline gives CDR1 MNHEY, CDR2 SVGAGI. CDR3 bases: TGTGCCAGCAGTCCGCCGGGACAGGAGAACACCGGGGAGCTGTTTTTT. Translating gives CASSPPGQENTGELFF.